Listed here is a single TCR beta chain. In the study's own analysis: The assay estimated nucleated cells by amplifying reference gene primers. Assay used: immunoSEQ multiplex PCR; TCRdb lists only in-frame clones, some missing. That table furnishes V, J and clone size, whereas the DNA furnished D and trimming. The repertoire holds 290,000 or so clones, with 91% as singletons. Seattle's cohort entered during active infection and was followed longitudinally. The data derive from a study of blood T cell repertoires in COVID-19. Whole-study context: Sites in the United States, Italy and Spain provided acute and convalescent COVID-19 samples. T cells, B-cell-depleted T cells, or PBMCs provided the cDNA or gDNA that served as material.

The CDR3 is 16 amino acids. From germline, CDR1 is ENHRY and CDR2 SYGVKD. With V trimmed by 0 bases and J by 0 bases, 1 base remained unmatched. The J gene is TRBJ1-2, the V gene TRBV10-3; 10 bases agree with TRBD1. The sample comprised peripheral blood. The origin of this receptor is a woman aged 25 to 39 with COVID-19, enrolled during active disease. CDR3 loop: CAISESGTGANYGYTF. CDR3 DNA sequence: TGTGCCATCAGTGAGTCTGGGACAGGGGCTAACTATGGCTACACCTTC.